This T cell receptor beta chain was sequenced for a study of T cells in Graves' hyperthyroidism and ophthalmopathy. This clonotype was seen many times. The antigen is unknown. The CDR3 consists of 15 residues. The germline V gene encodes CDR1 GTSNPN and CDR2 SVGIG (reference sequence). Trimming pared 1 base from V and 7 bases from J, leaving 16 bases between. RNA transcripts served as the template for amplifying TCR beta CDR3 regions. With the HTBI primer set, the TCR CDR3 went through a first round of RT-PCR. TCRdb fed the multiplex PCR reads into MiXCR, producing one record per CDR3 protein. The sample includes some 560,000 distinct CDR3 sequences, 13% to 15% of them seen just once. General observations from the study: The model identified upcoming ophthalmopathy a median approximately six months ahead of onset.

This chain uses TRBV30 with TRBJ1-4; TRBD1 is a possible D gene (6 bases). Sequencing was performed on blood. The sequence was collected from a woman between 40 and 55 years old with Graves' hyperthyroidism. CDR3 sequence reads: CAWSDYDRRGEKLFF. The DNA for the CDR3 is TGTGCCTGGAGTGACTACGACAGGAGGGGTGAAAAACTGTTTTTT.